Below are 25 T cell receptor beta chains sequenced from a single sample in a study of T cell responses to AZD1222 COVID-19 vaccine. Repertoires were generated with immunoSEQ multiplex PCR, while TCRdb's copy carries only in-frame clones and drops some. Of 27,000 or so clones detected, about 90% appear once; the ten largest clones hold 6.5% to 9.5%. Material: peripheral blood, obtained 28 days after the second AZD1222 dose. The receptors come from an adult who received the AZD1222 COVID-19 vaccine.

V is TRBV4-1 and J is TRBJ1-5; 9 bases match TRBD1. Trimming at V came to 4 bases and at J to 7 bases, leaving 17 bases not matched to a gene. Germline V gives CDR1 MGHRA, CDR2 YSYEKL. This CDR3 is 18 amino acids long. The CDR3 is CASSLNGGTGISGQPQHF. The CDR3 nucleotides read TGCGCCAGCAGCCTAAACGGAGGGACAGGGATAAGTGGACAGCCCCAGCATTTT.

The V gene is TRBV7-2, the J gene TRBJ2-3, with a weak D call TRBD2 (5 bases). Germline V gives CDR1 SGHTA, CDR2 FQGNSA. Deletions cut 4 bases from V and 3 bases from J, with 8 bases between. The CDR3 is 13 residues long. Here the CDR3 reads CASSSDFTDTQYF. In DNA, the CDR3 is TGTGCCAGCAGCTCGGACTTTACAGATACGCAGTATTTT.

The chain uses TRBV18 and TRBJ2-7; TRBD1 might be the D (5 bases). This CDR3 region has 12 residues. Trimming shortened V by 2 bases and J by 4 bases, and 6 bases separated the two germline ends. Looked up from germline, CDR1 is KGHSH and CDR2 is LQKENI. This chain's CDR3 is CASSPGAYEQYF. The CDR3 DNA sequence: TGTGCCAGCTCACCAGGGGCTTACGAGCAGTACTTC.

V gene TRBV5-4 combines with J gene TRBJ2-7; 11 bases match TRBD2. CDR1 SGHNT and CDR2 YYREEE come from the germline V gene (reference sequence). The ends lost 0 bases at V and 3 bases at J; junction bases unmatched: 5. This CDR3 has 16 residues. As DNA, the CDR3 is TGTGCCAGCAGCTTGGCGGGACTAGCGGCGAACTACGAGCAGTACTTC. Its translation: CASSLAGLAANYEQYF.

This clone has a single count. The rearrangement links TRBV3-1 (or the pseudogene TRBV3-2) to TRBJ2-1; TRBD2 agrees at 12 bases. CDR1 LGHDT and CDR2 YNNKEL come from the germline V gene (reference sequence). The V gene end was trimmed by 3 bases and the J gene end by 6 bases; junction bases not matched to a gene: 3. The CDR3 is 15 amino acids. The CDR3 coding sequence is TGTGCCAGCAGCCATGAGGGACTAGCGGGCAATGAGCAGTTCTTC. Translation: CASSHEGLAGNEQFF.

The V and J genes are TRBV28 and TRBJ2-5, with 7 bases matching TRBD2. Germline V gene data show CDR1 as MDHEN and CDR2 as SYDVKM. This CDR3 spans 13 amino acids. Trimming took 10 bases from V and 2 from J; bases not matched to a gene: 7. Here the CDR3 reads CAIQRESQETQYF. The CDR3 DNA sequence: TGTGCCATCCAGCGGGAATCGCAAGAGACCCAGTACTTC.

The rearrangement uses TRBV7-2 and TRBJ2-7; D is possibly TRBD2 (5 bases). The CDR3 runs to 13 residues. V dropped 2 bases and J dropped 5 bases, with 10 bases sitting between them. Germline V gene lookup returns CDR1 SGHTA and CDR2 FQGNSA. In DNA form, the CDR3 reads TGTGCCAGCAGCTTAAAGCGGACGGACGAGCAGTACTTC. It codes for CASSLKRTDEQYF.

V and J are TRBV7-3 and TRBJ2-1; TRBD1 is a possible D gene (5 bases). CDR1 SGHTA and CDR2 FQGTGA come from the germline V gene. This CDR3 region has 13 residues. Trimming left V 3 bases short and J 8 bases short, with 11 bases between. CDR3 nucleotides: TGTGCCAGCAGCTTTCAGGGTGGGGATGAGCAGTTCTTC. Translating gives CASSFQGGDEQFF.

The V and J genes are TRBV6-5 and TRBJ1-5, with TRBD1 matching over 7 bases. Germline CDR1 is MNHEY and CDR2 is SVGAGI. V was pared by 11 bases and J by 6 bases, with 10 bases of the junction left unmatched. The CDR3 is 13 residues long. The DNA for the CDR3 is TGTGCCGCCACACAGGGGTGGGGTCAGCCCCAGCATTTT. As protein: CAATQGWGQPQHF.

This sequence joins TRBV9 and TRBJ1-5, with TRBD1 matching 9 bases. Germline lookup yields CDR1 SGDLS and CDR2 YYNGEE. Germline trimming cut 4 bases from V and 7 bases from J; bases unmatched to any gene: 6. The CDR3 consists of 14 residues. The CDR3 DNA reads as TGTGCCAGCAGCCTACAGGGGGCAGGGCAGCCCCAGCATTTT. Translation gives CASSLQGAGQPQHF. The entire variable domain, with the rest obtained from reference TRBV9 and TRBJ1-5, is as follows: DSGVTQTPKHLITATGQRVTLRCSPRSGDLSVYWYQQSLDQGLQFLIQYYNGEERAKGNILERFSAQQFPDLHSELNLSSLELGDSALYFCASSLQGAGQPQHFGDGTRLSIL.

V and J are TRBV3-1 (or the pseudogene TRBV3-2) and TRBJ1-1; D ambiguous. Trimming pared 4 bases from V and 4 bases from J, leaving 4 bases between. The germline V gene has CDR1 LGHDT and CDR2 YNNKEL (reference sequence). The CDR3 extends over 11 amino acids. In DNA form, the CDR3 reads TGTGCCAGCAGCCCAGGCACTGAAGCTTTCTTT. This sequence encodes CASSPGTEAFF.

The chain employs TRBV18 and TRBJ1-5; D is perhaps TRBD1 (5 bases). The germline V and J ends were trimmed by 2 bases and 2 bases, with 7 bases remaining between them. The CDR3 has 14 amino acids. CDR1 and CDR2 (germline): KGHSH, LQKENI. The CDR3 region is CASSPRGGNQPQHF. In nucleotides, the CDR3 is TGTGCCAGCTCACCAAGGGGTGGCAATCAGCCCCAGCATTTT.

The chain uses TRBV3-1 (or the pseudogene TRBV3-2) and TRBJ1-5; no clear D gene. V was trimmed by 4 bases and J by 4 bases, leaving 8 bases between them. Germline V gives CDR1 LGHDT, CDR2 YNNKEL (reference sequence). This CDR3 has 13 residues. The CDR3 DNA reads as TGTGCCAGCAGCCCGACCGCGAATCAGCCCCAGCATTTT. Translating gives CASSPTANQPQHF.

V usage is TRBV29-1 and J usage is TRBJ1-1; 7 nucleotides agree with TRBD1. The CDR3 covers 13 residues. The V gene end was trimmed by 7 bases and the J gene end by 4 bases; junction bases not matched to a gene: 9. CDR1 and CDR2 (germline): SQVTM, ANQGSEA. CDR3: CSGQTGRSTEAFF. In nucleotides, the CDR3 is TGCAGCGGCCAGACAGGGAGGAGCACTGAAGCTTTCTTT. The entire variable domain, with the rest obtained from reference TRBV29-1 and TRBJ1-1, is as follows: SAVISQKPSRDICQRGTSLTIQCQVDSQVTMMFWYRQQPGQSLTLIATANQGSEATYESGFVIDKFPISRPNLTFSTLTVSNMSPEDSSIYLCSGQTGRSTEAFFGQGTRLTVV.

V gene TRBV4-3 combines with J gene TRBJ1-3; a possible D gene is TRBD1 (6 bases). Germline lookup yields CDR1 LGHNA and CDR2 YSLEER. V was trimmed by 0 bases and J by 8 bases, leaving 11 bases between them. This CDR3 comprises 14 residues. Written as DNA, the CDR3 is TGCGCCAGCAGCCAAGATCAGGGGACCGACACCATATATTTT. Translated: CASSQDQGTDTIYF.

J is TRBJ2-7 and V is TRBV20-1; a weak D match, TRBD2 (6 bases). Germline V gene data show CDR1 as DFQATT and CDR2 as SNEGSKA (reference sequence). The germline V and J ends were trimmed by 3 bases and 2 bases, with 17 bases remaining between them. This CDR3 has 15 amino acids. CDR3 bases: TGCAGTGCTAGTGGGAACAACTTAGCGGCCTACGAGCAGTACTTC. Encoded protein: CSASGNNLAAYEQYF.

This clone appeared a single time. The chain recombines TRBV28 with TRBJ2-7, with 7 bases aligning to TRBD2. Germline V gene lookup returns CDR1 MDHEN and CDR2 SYDVKM. This CDR3 is 16 amino acids long. Trimming at V came to 3 bases and at J to 3 bases, leaving 11 bases not matched to a gene. CDR3 in DNA: TGTGCCAGCAGTTTTCGAGTGGGGGAGGGTAACTACGAGCAGTACTTC. It specifies CASSFRVGEGNYEQYF.

The chain carries TRBV19 and TRBJ2-3; a possible D gene is TRBD2 (5 bases). Germline lookup yields CDR1 LNHDA and CDR2 SQIVND (reference sequence). This CDR3 has 14 amino acids. The V gene lost 4 bases and the J gene lost 6 bases, with 14 bases spanning the gap. The DNA for the CDR3 is TGTGCCAGTAGTACCCGCGGACTTTCCGATACGCAGTATTTT. Translation gives CASSTRGLSDTQYF.

The rearrangement joins TRBV19 to TRBJ1-5; weak D call: TRBD1 (5 bases). In germline, CDR1 is LNHDA, CDR2 SQIVND (reference sequence). Between the trimmed V and J ends, which lost 4 bases and 6 bases, there was a span of 13 bases. The CDR3 totals 14 residues. The CDR3 nucleotides read TGTGCCAGTAGTAGCAGGGTTGGGGGTCAGCCCCAGCATTTT. Its protein product is CASSSRVGGQPQHF.

The rearrangement uses TRBV9 and TRBJ1-2; 7 nucleotides match TRBD1. Germline V lookup: CDR1 SGDLS, CDR2 YYNGEE. The CDR3 sequence is 16 residues long. J was trimmed by 8 bases and V by 3 bases; bases with no gene match: 16. The CDR3 DNA follows: TGTGCCAGCAGCGACCCACAGGGGTGGGGGATTGAGGGCTACACCTTC. This encodes CASSDPQGWGIEGYTF.

The chain joins TRBV6-4 to TRBJ2-7; no firm D call. There are 12 residues in the CDR3. Germline V CDR1 and CDR2: MRHNA, SNTAGT. V lost 7 bases and J 2 bases, leaving 9 bases between the germline ends. The CDR3 bases are TGTGCCAGCAAAGCGCGACCCTACGAGCAGTACTTC. This encodes CASKARPYEQYF.

The sample holds one count of this clone. The V call is TRBV5-1, the J call TRBJ2-1; a weak D match, TRBD1 (5 bases). The CDR3 consists of 16 residues. Germline CDR1 SGHRS, CDR2 YFSETQ. Trimming pared 0 bases from V and 1 base from J, leaving 11 bases between. The CDR3 here is CASSLEGQGSYNEQFF. The CDR3 DNA follows: TGCGCCAGCAGCTTGGAGGGGCAGGGATCCTACAATGAGCAGTTCTTC. Combining the CDR3 with reference TRBV5-1 and TRBJ2-1 gives the whole variable domain KAGVTQTPRYLIKTRGQQVTLSCSPISGHRSVSWYQQTPGQGLQFLFEYFSETQRNKGNFPGRFSGRQFSNSRSEMNVSTLELGDSALYLCASSLEGQGSYNEQFFGPGTRLTVL.

The rearrangement uses TRBV18 and TRBJ1-2, with D tentatively TRBD1 (5 bases). Germline V gene lookup returns CDR1 KGHSH and CDR2 LQKENI. The V end was cut by 3 bases, the J end by 4 bases, with 15 bases between. The CDR3 runs to 15 residues. The CDR3 loop is CASSPSQGPGYGYTF. CDR3 bases: TGTGCCAGCTCACCGTCTCAGGGCCCAGGCTATGGCTACACCTTC.

The table lists this clone with a count of one. CDR3 coding DNA: TGCGCCAGCAGCCCCGGACGGAGGAACACTGAAGCTTTCTTT. Protein: CASSPGRRNTEAFF. The chain combines TRBV5-1 with TRBJ1-1; D gene unclear. The germline V gene encodes CDR1 SGHRS and CDR2 YFSETQ. This CDR3 has 14 amino acids. Trimming removed 4 bases at V and 1 base at J, with 11 bases between.

The chain uses TRBV7-2 and TRBJ1-2; a weak D match, TRBD1 (6 bases). Trimming removed 5 bases at V and 4 bases at J, with 8 bases between. The CDR3 sequence is 12 residues long. Germline V gene sequence: CDR1 SGHTA, CDR2 FQGNSA. In DNA form, the CDR3 reads TGTGCCAGCAGCCCGGACAGCTATGGCTACACCTTC. Amino acids: CASSPDSYGYTF.